The present T cell receptor (beta chain) was sequenced within a study of blood T cells in healthy people across ages (dated by TCRdb to the mid-2010s). About the investigation overall: In model experiments, template switching captured about one uniquely barcoded TCR beta cDNA molecule for every two T cells. Donors were grouped into four age groups: young (average roughly 16 years), middle-aged (over 35), aged (around 62) and long-lived (approximately 75). Using the same blood draw, the study looked at two additional independent replicas of 1 million unique cDNA reads for two donors, one aged 18 to 30 and the other aged 80 or older. To track age-related changes in TCR beta repertoire diversity, the study relied on deep sequencing normalized with unique cDNA molecular identifiers. Study-wide conclusions, independent of this receptor: Observed TCR beta diversity correlated strongly with the percentage of naive T cells measured by flow cytometry. As age increased, observed TCR beta diversity per million T cells dropped in a roughly linear way, and a significant reduction was already evident by age 40. Bulk unsorted PBMC profiling prevented conclusive comparison of naive and antigen-experienced compartments. Compared with the aged group, the long-lived group had more naive CD4+ T cells, fewer expanded clones and increased TCR diversity, suggesting age selection. Estimates of total diversity based on one million sequenced T cells were considered lower bounds and underestimates. Because donor CMV infection status was unknown, age-related changes in expanded clonotypes were potentially confounded.

Libraries were made using 5' RACE. Reads for this sample came from an Illumina HiSeq 2500. A second PCR of about 6 to 12 cycles was performed with a sample-barcoded 5' primer and a J-beta primer mix. A template-switch 5' adaptor carrying 12 random nucleotides introduced a unique molecular identifier onto each TCR beta cDNA molecule. Each sample yielded at least 3 million CDR3-containing paired-end reads. The Mint cDNA synthesis kit, primed by a TRBC-specific oligonucleotide, was used to synthesize first-strand cDNA from all RNA. Following uracil-DNA glycosylase treatment, all cDNA underwent a first 18-cycle PCR with the universal primers M1SS and BC2_uni_R. The study's own analysis went as follows. Normalization of each sample was performed by random selection of 1 million high-quality reads, each carrying a distinct molecular identifier. Instead of being binned into consensus sequences, reads with shared molecular identifiers were discarded. MiTCR, run with a Q25 quality threshold and the strictest error-elimination algorithm, handled CDR3 identification, clonotype clustering and error correction. A nonparametric unseen species model with Euler transformation was used to estimate a lower bound on total TCR beta diversity. The public reads were reprocessed in TCRdb via fastp at Q25 and MiXCR, keeping in-frame beta chains. Entries are consolidated by CDR3 protein sequence, retaining the most common genes and DNA. TCRdb, not the original authors, processed these V and J calls. The sample records fewer than 800,000 distinct CDR3 sequences, 20% to 25% of which are singletons. More than 8% of the sample rests with the top ten.

V is trimmed back by 4 bases and J by 3 bases, and the junction contains 9 bases that no gene match accounts for. The CDR3 starts with the cysteine, ends with the phenylalanine, and has 15 residues. Only the CDR3 DNA is retained, 45 bases long and in frame from the first base. The germline V gene provides CDR1 LGHNA and CDR2 YNFKEQ. The roughly 38 donors, aged about 6 to 90 years, were systemically healthy Caucasian individuals from Russia. Each donor gave approximately 10 milliliters of peripheral blood, collected into EDTA-treated Vacutainer tubes. Ficoll-Paque density-gradient centrifugation was used to isolate PBMCs, with at least 7 million obtained per sample. Trizol reagent was used to extract total RNA from PBMCs, with at least 5 micrograms per sample. The percentages of naive CD45RAhigh/CD27high T cells were determined by flow cytometry on a PBMC aliquot from every donor. As to this clonotype: The antigen this receptor binds is unknown. Base qualities are not provided; no much larger clone lies one nucleotide away.

Another study also made use of these data, one on T cells of mothers and their children. As the second paper documents: The donors were nine systemically healthy Caucasian individuals, made up of three mothers and their six children. cDNA synthesis consumed the entire amount of extracted RNA, loaded at 1.5 ug RNA in each 15 ul reaction. In the second PCR, the M1S primer added sample barcodes and 2-4 random nucleotides. Over 8.5 million TCR beta CDR3 reads were obtained for each mother, and 2.5 million to 3 million reads were obtained for each child. In both related and unrelated pairs, thymic selection shapes the output of TCR recombination in a similar way, with inherited differences having only a minor effect. Normalized repertoire overlap in related mother-child pairs was always slightly higher than in unrelated mother-child pairs, but the difference was never significant. No persistent microchimeric T cell clones were detected, at a sensitivity of around 97 clones per million clonotypes. The study used deep NGS to compare TCR beta repertoires of mothers and children, seeking features distinguishing related mother-child pairs from unrelated individuals. Mothers averaged about 37 +/- 4 years of age and children averaged roughly 11 +/- 4 years. Libraries were sequenced on Illumina HiSeq 2000 with 100+100 nt paired-end reads after adapter ligation with NEBNext reagents. To prevent cross-contamination, the mother and child libraries were prepared one month apart and sequenced in separate runs. Each donor had between 500,000 and 2,000,000 distinct TCR beta clonotypes identified. Naive TCR beta clonotypes were estimated from low-frequency clonotypes matched to each donor's FACS-determined naive share, without sorting.

The sequence joins TRBV4-2 to TRBJ2-7; 7 middle bases align to TRBD1. Sequenced input: blood. The sequence was obtained from a boy younger than 18 in good health. The CDR3 has the sequence CASSPEGQTIYEQYF. The nucleotides read TGTGCCAGCAGCCCCGAGGGACAGACCATCTACGAGCAGTACTTC.